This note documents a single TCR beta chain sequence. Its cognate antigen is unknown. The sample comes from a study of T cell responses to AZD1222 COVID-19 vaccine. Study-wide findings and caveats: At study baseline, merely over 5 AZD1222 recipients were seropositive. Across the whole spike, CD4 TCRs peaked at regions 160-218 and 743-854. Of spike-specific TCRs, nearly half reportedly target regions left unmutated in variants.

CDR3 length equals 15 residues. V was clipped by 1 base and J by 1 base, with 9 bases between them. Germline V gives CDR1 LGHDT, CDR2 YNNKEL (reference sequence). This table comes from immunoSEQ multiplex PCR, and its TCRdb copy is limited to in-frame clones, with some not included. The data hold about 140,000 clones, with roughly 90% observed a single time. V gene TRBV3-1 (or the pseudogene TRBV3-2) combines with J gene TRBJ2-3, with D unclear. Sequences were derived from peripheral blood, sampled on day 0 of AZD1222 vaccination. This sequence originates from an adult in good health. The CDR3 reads CASSQGDPGTDTQYF. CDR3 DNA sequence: TGTGCCAGCAGCCAAGGGGATCCAGGCACAGATACGCAGTATTTT.